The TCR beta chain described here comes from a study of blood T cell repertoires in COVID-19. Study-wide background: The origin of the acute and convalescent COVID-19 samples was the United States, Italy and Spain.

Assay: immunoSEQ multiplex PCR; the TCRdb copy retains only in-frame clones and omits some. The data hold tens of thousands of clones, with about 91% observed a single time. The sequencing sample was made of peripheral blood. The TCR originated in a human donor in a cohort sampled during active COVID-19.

CDR3 region: CASSLKRPGQLAGNTIYF. In DNA form, the CDR3 reads TGTGCCAGCAGTTTGAAGAGACCGGGACAGTTAGCTGGAAACACCATATATTTT. This chain connects TRBV28 to TRBJ1-3; TRBD1 matches at 7 bases. The CDR3 spans 18 residues. In germline, CDR1 is MDHEN, CDR2 SYDVKM. V lost 3 bases, J lost 2 bases, and 13 bases stayed unmatched.